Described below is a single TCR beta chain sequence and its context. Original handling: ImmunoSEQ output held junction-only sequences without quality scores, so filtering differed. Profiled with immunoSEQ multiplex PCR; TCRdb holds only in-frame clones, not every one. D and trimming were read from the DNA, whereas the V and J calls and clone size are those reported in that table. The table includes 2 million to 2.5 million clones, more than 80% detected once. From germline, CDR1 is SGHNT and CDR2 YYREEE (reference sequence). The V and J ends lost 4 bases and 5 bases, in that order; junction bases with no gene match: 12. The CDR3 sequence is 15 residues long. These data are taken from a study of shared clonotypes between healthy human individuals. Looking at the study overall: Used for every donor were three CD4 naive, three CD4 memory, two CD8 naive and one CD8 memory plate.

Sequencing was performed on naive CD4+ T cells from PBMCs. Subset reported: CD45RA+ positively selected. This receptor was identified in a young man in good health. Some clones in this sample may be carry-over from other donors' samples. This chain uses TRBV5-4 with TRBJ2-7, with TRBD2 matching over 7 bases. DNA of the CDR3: TGTGCCAGCAGCCGTGCTAGCGGTACCGCCGACGAGCAGTACTTC. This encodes CASSRASGTADEQYF. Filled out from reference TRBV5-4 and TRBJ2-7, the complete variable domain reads ETGVTQSPTHLIKTRGQQVTLRCSSQSGHNTVSWYQQALGQGPQFIFQYYREEENGRGNFPPRFSGLQFPNYSSELNVNALELDDSALYLCASSRASGTADEQYFGPGTRLTVT.